This is a list of T cell receptor beta chains from one sample in a study of tumor-infiltrating lymphocytes in primary liver carcinoma. A single record per CDR3 protein comes from TCRdb applying MiXCR to the multiplex PCR reads. The table includes 95,000 to 100,000 distinct CDR3 sequences, around 66% detected once. The sequenced material came from liver tumor tissue from sampling region 2. The receptors here all came from a woman aged 60-70 years with primary liver carcinoma and hepatitis B virus infection. Each CDR3 is given with its conserved first and last residue. A D gene is named only where the DNA matches it firmly. Size values are once, few and many counts, or a class for expanded clones, and some rows have none.

>TRBV5-1|TRBD2|TRBJ2-1|16|NA
CGSSISSGSSYNGQFF
TGCGGCAGCAGCATTTCTAGCGGATCCTCCTACAATGGGCAGTTCTTC
>TRBV20-1|NA|TRBJ1-2|12|NA
CSASSGPYGYTF
TGCAGTGCTAGTTCAGGGCCCTATGGCTACACCTTC
>TRBV6-1|NA|TRBJ2-4|16|NA
CASSDIAGRRKNIQYF
TGTGCCAGCAGTGATATTGCTGGGCGTAGGAAAAACATTCAGTATTTC
>TRBV10-1|TRBD1|TRBJ2-1|15|many
CASSEGSGWTGLKFF
TGCGCCAGCAGTGAAGGCTCCGGCTGGACAGGGTTGAAGTTCTTC
>TRBV4-2|NA|TRBJ2-1|15|NA
CASSHVPNSYNEQFF
TGTGCCAGCAGCCATGTCCCCAACTCCTACAATGAGCAGTTCTTC
>TRBV11-1|TRBD1|TRBJ2-7|16|NA
CASSFRPTGALYEPYF
TGCGCCAGCAGCTTCAGGCCCACAGGGGCCCTTTACGAGCCGTACTTC
>TRBV7-9|NA|TRBJ1-1|12|many
CASSLGGTKAFF
TGTGCCAGCAGCTTAGGGGGAACTAAAGCTTTCTTT
>TRBV6-1|NA|TRBJ1-1|12|many
CASSEGGREAFF
TGTGCCAGCAGTGAAGGGGGGCGTGAAGCTTTCTTT
>TRBV29-1|TRBD2|TRBJ2-7|14|NA
CNVGPGTNSYEQYF
TGCAACGTTGGCCCAGGGACTAACTCCTACGAGCAGTACTTC
>TRBV5-1|TRBD1|TRBJ2-7|12|NA
CDSSATGDEQYF
TGCGACAGCAGCGCGACAGGGGACGAGCAGTACTTC
>TRBV5-6|TRBD2|TRBJ2-3|16|many
CASSLRLAGYTDTQYF
TGTGCCAGCAGCCTGCGACTAGCGGGGTACACAGATACGCAGTATTTT
>TRBV5-1|NA|TRBJ2-1|15|NA
CASSLDGGIYNEQSF
TGCGCCAGTAGCTTGGATGGGGGAATCTACAATGAGCAGTCCTTC
>TRBV7-8|TRBD2|TRBJ2-1|15|NA
CASSRISGRVFEQFF
TGTGCCAGCAGTCGCATTAGCGGGAGGGTCTTCGAGCAGTTCTTC
>TRBV29-1|TRBD2|TRBJ2-7|16|NA
CSVGNDGIGRAYGQYF
TGCAGCGTTGGTAACGACGGGATAGGGAGGGCCTACGGGCAGTACTTC
>TRBV11-2|NA|TRBJ2-7|16|NA
CASSLGGIFGGGVQYF
TGTGCCAGCAGCTTAGGGGGAATCTTTGGAGGCGGCGTGCAGTACTTT
>TRBV11-2|TRBD2|TRBJ2-3|15|NA
CSSSFGLGRTDTQYF
TGTTCTAGCAGCTTCGGACTAGGACGCACCGATACGCAGTATTTT
>TRBV6-1|TRBD1|TRBJ2-3|18|NA
CASSDPHATGGIQDTQYF
TGTGCCAGCAGTGACCCTCATGCGACAGGGGGGATTCAAGATACGCAGTATTTT
>TRBV5-6|TRBD2|TRBJ2-1|16|NA
CASSLLGAGGYSEQFF
TGTGCCAGTAGCTTATTGGGGGCGGGAGGCTACAGTGAGCAGTTCTTC
>TRBV29-1|TRBD2|TRBJ2-3|14|NA
CSTKLLAGVDTQYF
TGCAGCACTAAGCTGCTAGCGGGTGTAGATACGCAGTATTTT
>TRBV27|TRBD1|TRBJ2-3|15|NA
CASSWDSVRVDTQYF
TGTGCCAGCAGCTGGGACAGTGTGAGGGTAGATACGCAGTATTTT
>TRBV6-5|NA|TRBJ2-6|15|once
CVSSSQVSGGNVLTF
TGTGTCAGCAGTTCGCAGGTCTCTGGGGGCAACGTCCTGACTTTC
>TRBV6-5|TRBD2|TRBJ2-5|15|NA
CASSYEGLAGPTQYF
TGTGCCAGCAGTTATGAAGGACTAGCGGGACCAACCCAGTACTTC
>TRBV29-1|NA|TRBJ1-2|11|NA
CSVSGASGYIF
TGCAGCGTCTCGGGGGCCTCTGGCTACATCTTC
>TRBV5-4|NA|TRBJ2-3|15|NA
CASSFEGGSTDAQYF
TGTGCCAGCAGCTTTGAGGGGGGTAGCACAGATGCGCAGTATTTT